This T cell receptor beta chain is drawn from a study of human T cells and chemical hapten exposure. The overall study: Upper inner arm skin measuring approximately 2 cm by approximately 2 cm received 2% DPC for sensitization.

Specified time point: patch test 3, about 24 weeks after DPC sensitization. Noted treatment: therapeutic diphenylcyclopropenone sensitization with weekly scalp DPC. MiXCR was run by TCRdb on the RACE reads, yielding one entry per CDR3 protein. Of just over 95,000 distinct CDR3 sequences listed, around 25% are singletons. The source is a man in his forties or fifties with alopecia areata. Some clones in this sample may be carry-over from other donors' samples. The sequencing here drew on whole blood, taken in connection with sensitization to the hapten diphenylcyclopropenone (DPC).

This CDR3 is CASSIGQANEKLFF. For the CDR3, the DNA is TGTGCCAGCAGTATCGGACAGGCTAATGAAAAACTGTTTTTT. J is TRBJ1-4 and V is TRBV12-3 or TRBV12-4, with TRBD1 matching over 7 bases. CDR3 size: 14 residues. The J segment lost 3 bases and the V segment lost 5 bases, leaving 3 bases of the junction unmatched.